This T cell receptor beta chain emerged from a study of T cell repertoires in cytomegalovirus infection. Study-level information: Recently identified HLA-C-restricted CMV epitopes were used, and well-studied HLA-B-restricted CMV epitopes were used as well. Signatures in public TCR beta sequences pointed to both CMV infection and matching HLA type.

TCRdb reanalysed the reads using MiXCR and keeps one entry per CDR3 protein. Among 20,000 to 25,000 distinct CDR3 sequences listed, approximately 39% were seen once. There are a few counts of this clonotype. Antigen specificity is unknown. Study-level findings and limits: Public TCR beta family frequency separated CMV-and-HLA carriers, including in an independent cohort. The ex vivo response showed dominance by HLA-C-restricted CMV-specific TCR beta clonotypes.

CDR1 and CDR2 (germline): SSHAT, FNYEAQ (reference sequence). The CDR3 runs to 13 residues. V was trimmed by 1 base and J by 6 bases, leaving 9 bases between them. Sequences were derived from CD8+ T cells from cultured PBMCs, sampled from culture after CMV antigen stimulation. This TCR was recovered from a human donor in good health (CMV status not recorded). Some clones in this sample may be carry-over from other donors' samples. The chain recombines TRBV7-7 with TRBJ2-5, with D possibly being TRBD1 or TRBD2 (5 bases each). The CDR3 reads CASSLEGPKTQYF. The CDR3 DNA is TGTGCCAGCAGCTTAGAGGGACCAAAGACCCAGTACTTC. Full variable domain (missing parts from reference TRBV7-7 and TRBJ2-5): GAGVSQSPRYKVTKRGQDVTLRCDPISSHATLYWYQQALGQGPEFLTYFNYEAQPDKSGLPSDRFSAERPEGSISTLTIQRTEQRDSAMYRCASSLEGPKTQYFGPGTRLLVL.